Below are 15 T cell receptor beta chains sequenced from a single sample in a study of cytomegalovirus exposure and HLA in healthy donors. Clones were read by immunoSEQ multiplex PCR, and TCRdb kept only the in-frame ones, dropping some. The data show about 130,000 clones, 88% seen once. The sequencing sample was made of PBMCs. Receptors originate from a young man in good health and CMV-seronegative.

The chain combines TRBV25-1 with TRBJ2-7; D is possibly TRBD1 (6 bases). This CDR3 region has 15 residues. The germline V gene encodes CDR1 MGHDK and CDR2 SYGVNS. Deletions cut 7 bases from V and 0 bases from J, with 16 bases between. In nucleotides, the CDR3 is TGTGCCAGCACCCCGTCGACAGGAACCTCCTACGAGCAGTACTTC. It encodes CASTPSTGTSYEQYF.

The gene calls are TRBV25-1 and TRBJ1-2, with D perhaps matching TRBD1 (5 bases). The CDR3 covers 13 residues. Germline-derived CDR1 and CDR2 are MGHDK and SYGVNS. The ends were cut back, 3 bases at V and 9 bases at J, with 14 bases in the middle. The CDR3 bases are TGTGCCAGCAGTGAGGGAGGGGTAGGGCGCTACACCTTC. Translation: CASSEGGVGRYTF.

The chain is built from TRBV11-2 and TRBJ2-7; unclear D gene. The CDR3 has 11 residues. Per germline, CDR1 SGHAT and CDR2 FQNNGV. The V and J ends lost 5 bases and 5 bases respectively, with 7 bases between them. Here the CDR3 reads CASSPTNEQYF. CDR3 in DNA: TGTGCCAGCAGCCCAACTAACGAGCAGTACTTC.

The chain carries TRBV10-3 and TRBJ2-4; D possibly corresponds to TRBD1 (5 bases). Germline CDR1 ENHRY, CDR2 SYGVKD. The CDR3 extends over 14 amino acids. The V end was cut by 3 bases, the J end by 6 bases, with 12 bases between. The CDR3 reads CAISEVGRGNIQYF. CDR3 bases: TGTGCCATCAGTGAAGTCGGAAGGGGAAACATTCAGTACTTC.

The DNA of the CDR3 is TGCAGCGTTGGGACAGGGGTGGCAGATACGCAGTATTTT. Translating gives CSVGTGVADTQYF. The chain combines TRBV29-1 with TRBJ2-3; 9 nucleotides match TRBD1. Germline V gene lookup returns CDR1 SQVTM and CDR2 ANQGSEA. This CDR3 region has 13 residues. The V and J ends lost 4 bases and 4 bases, in that order; junction bases with no gene match: 3.

The chain joins TRBV6-5 to TRBJ2-5, with D unresolved. Between the trimmed V and J ends, which lost 0 bases and 3 bases, there was a span of 8 bases. The CDR3 consists of 14 residues. Germline CDR1 and CDR2: MNHEY and SVGAGI. This CDR3 reads CASSYSIEEETQYF. The DNA of the CDR3 is TGTGCCAGCAGTTACTCTATAGAAGAAGAGACCCAGTACTTC.

The chain uses TRBV5-4 and TRBJ1-4; 10 nucleotides agree with TRBD1. Trimming cost V 0 bases and J 8 bases; bases outside gene matches: 7. CDR1 is SGHNT, CDR2 YYREEE, per germline (reference sequence). The CDR3 length is 16 residues. DNA for the CDR3: TGTGCCAGCAGCTTGGGGGGCGGACAGGGGGACGAAAAACTGTTTTTT. Its translation is CASSLGGGQGDEKLFF.

Only a few counts were recorded for this clone. The V and J genes are TRBV11-2 and TRBJ2-1, with 10 positions matching TRBD2. The CDR3 runs 20 residues. CDR1 SGHAT and CDR2 FQNNGV come from the germline V gene. The ends lost 0 bases at V and 1 base at J; junction bases unmatched: 12. Written as DNA, the CDR3 is TGTGCCAGCAGCTTAGATCCCCCGGCTAGCGGGAGACTATCCTACAATGAGCAGTTCTTC. It yields the protein CASSLDPPASGRLSYNEQFF.

The chain has TRBV2 and TRBJ1-2; 9 bases agree with TRBD1. From germline, CDR1 is SNHLY and CDR2 FYNNEI. The CDR3 is 15 residues long. V lost 2 bases and J lost 4; bases outside the gene matches: 5. CDR3 nucleotides: TGTGCCAGCAGTGAAAGGACAGGGGCCAGCTATGGCTACACCTTC. Translating gives CASSERTGASYGYTF.

The V gene is TRBV14, the J gene TRBJ1-1, with 8 bases that match TRBD1. After removal of 4 bases from V and 5 bases from J, the junction contained 3 bases not matched to a gene. The CDR3 is 13 amino acids. The germline V gene encodes CDR1 SGHDN and CDR2 FVKESK. The CDR3 loop reads CASSPRGLTEAFF. The CDR3 DNA reads as TGTGCCAGCAGCCCCAGGGGGCTTACTGAAGCTTTCTTT.

J is TRBJ1-2 and V is TRBV5-1; 11 bases align to TRBD1. V shed 4 bases and J 4 bases; nucleotides not matched to a gene: 6. Germline loops: CDR1 SGHRS, CDR2 YFSETQ. The CDR3 has 15 amino acids. CDR3 residues: CASSPGQGAAYGYTF. The DNA of the CDR3 is TGCGCCAGCAGCCCAGGACAGGGGGCGGCCTATGGCTACACCTTC.

The count of this clone is one. The chain has TRBV11-2 and TRBJ1-5; D may be TRBD1 (5 bases). Germline-derived CDR1 and CDR2 are SGHAT and FQNNGV. V lost 1 base and J lost 2, with 9 bases in between. The CDR3 spans 15 residues. CDR3: CASSLGETGNQPQHF. Written as DNA, the CDR3 is TGTGCCAGCAGCTTAGGCGAGACAGGCAATCAGCCCCAGCATTTT.

This sequence joins TRBV19 and TRBJ2-1, with 11 bases fitting TRBD2. J lost 7 bases, V lost 1 base, and 0 bases had no gene match. CDR3 length: 14 residues. CDR1 and CDR2 from the germline V gene are LNHDA and SQIVND (reference sequence). In DNA, the CDR3 is TGTGCCAGTAGTATAGCTAGCGGGAGGAATGAGCAGTTCTTC. Protein: CASSIASGRNEQFF.

The CDR3 DNA reads as TGTGCCAGTAGTAGCCGAAATACTAAAGACAGGTCGAACACTGAAGCTTTCTTT. Translated, it gives CASSSRNTKDRSNTEAFF. This rearrangement joins TRBV19 to TRBJ1-1; possible D gene TRBD1, 6 bases. With 4 bases removed from V and 1 base from J, the gap between germline ends came to 22 bases. Per the germline V gene, CDR1 is LNHDA and CDR2 is SQIVND (reference sequence). There are 18 residues in the CDR3.

The CDR3: CASSLAQGVETQYF. CDR3 sequence (DNA): TGCGCCAGCAGCTTGGCACAGGGAGTAGAGACCCAGTACTTC. The J gene is TRBJ2-5, the V gene TRBV5-1; possible D gene TRBD1, 6 bases. The CDR3 spans 14 residues. V was pared by 0 bases and J by 4 bases, with 10 bases between. Germline CDR1 is SGHRS and CDR2 is YFSETQ. The full variable domain, its missing parts supplied by reference TRBV5-1 and TRBJ2-5, is KAGVTQTPRYLIKTRGQQVTLSCSPISGHRSVSWYQQTPGQGLQFLFEYFSETQRNKGNFPGRFSGRQFSNSRSEMNVSTLELGDSALYLCASSLAQGVETQYFGPGTRLLVL.